The 10 T cell receptor beta chains listed next were all sequenced from one sample in a study of T cells in Graves' hyperthyroidism and ophthalmopathy. It was RNA transcripts that yielded the amplified TCR beta CDR3 regions. Initially, a first-round RT-PCR of the TCR CDR3 employed the HTBI primer set. MiXCR was run by TCRdb on the multiplex PCR reads, yielding one entry per CDR3 protein. Of under 550,000 distinct CDR3 sequences listed, around 20% are singletons. The specimen sequenced was blood. The receptors derive from a man in his forties with Graves' ophthalmopathy.

This clonotype was found a few times. A junction end diverges from the germline sequence, so it may reflect a read error. The chain employs TRBV6-4 and TRBJ1-1; D gene unclear. This CDR3 region has 14 residues. The germline gives CDR1 MRHNA, CDR2 SNTAGT. CDR3 nucleotide sequence: TGTGCCAGCAGTAGGCCTCCGAGGAACGCTGAAGCTTTCTTT. Protein sequence: CASSRPPRNAEAFF.

This clonotype is a singleton in its sample. V gene TRBV9 combines with J gene TRBJ1-2; D is unresolved. Germline assignment: CDR1 SGDLS and CDR2 YYNGEE. Trimming left V 3 bases short and J 0 bases short, with 9 bases between. The CDR3 is 14 amino acids. The CDR3 DNA is TGTGCCAGCAGCGGACACGGGGCTAACTATGGCTACACCTTC. This encodes CASSGHGANYGYTF.

A few counts support this clonotype. The chain has TRBV5-6 and TRBJ1-2; D is unclear. V lost 5 bases, J lost 1 base, and 12 bases lay in between. Looked up from germline, CDR1 is SGHDT and CDR2 is YYEEEE. CDR3 length: 14 residues. CDR3 loop: CASREGWGNYGYTF. DNA for the CDR3: TGTGCCAGCAGGGAGGGCTGGGGTAACTATGGCTACACCTTC. The whole variable domain, filled in from reference TRBV5-6 and TRBJ1-2, reads DAGVTQSPTHLIKTRGQQVTLRCSPKSGHDTVSWYQQALGQGPQFIFQYYEEEERQRGNFPDRFSGHQFPNYSSELNVNALLLGDSALYLCASREGWGNYGYTFGSGTRLTVV.

In the case of this clonotype: At one end the junction does not follow the germline gene, possibly because of a read error. The genes are TRBV28 and TRBJ2-3; 8 bases agree with TRBD2. The germline gives CDR1 MDHEN, CDR2 SYDVKM. The length of the CDR3 is 15 residues. The CDR3 protein is CANSRGVAGSDTQYF. As DNA, the CDR3 is TGTGCCAACAGTCGGGGGGTAGCGGGATCGGATACGCAGTATTTT.

CDR3 DNA: TGTGCCAGCACCTTGAGGGGAGGCAGCACAGATACGCAGCATTTT. This encodes CASTLRGGSTDTQHF. The gene calls are TRBV12-3 or TRBV12-4 and TRBJ2-3, with D possibly TRBD1 on 5 matching bases. The end of the DNA is better explained by TRBJ1-5, so the J call may be wrong. This CDR3 is 15 amino acids long.

This clonotype was recorded a few times. The chain joins TRBV6-2 or TRBV6-3 to TRBJ1-5, with TRBD1 as a possible D gene (5 bases). The CDR3 sequence is 15 residues long. The germline V and J ends were trimmed by 2 bases and 7 bases, with 15 bases remaining between them. Germline V lookup: CDR1 MNHEY, CDR2 SVGEGT. The CDR3 is CASSYPQGFGQPQHF. CDR3 coding DNA: TGTGCCAGCAGTTACCCGCAGGGCTTCGGCCAGCCCCAGCATTTT.

The sample holds a few counts of this clonotype. The chain couples TRBV15 to TRBJ2-7; 7 bases fit TRBD2. Germline CDR1 is LNHNV and CDR2 is YYDKDF (reference sequence). This CDR3 contains 13 residues. Trimming cost V 0 bases and J 4 bases; bases outside gene matches: 0. Here the CDR3 DNA reads TGTGCCACCAGCAGAGATAGCGGGTACGAGCAGTACTTC. This translates into CATSRDSGYEQYF.

This clonotype was counted a single time. This sequence joins TRBV4-1 and TRBJ2-1; D possibly corresponds to TRBD2 (6 bases). This CDR3 contains 15 residues. Germline V gene lookup returns CDR1 MGHRA and CDR2 YSYEKL. The V and J ends lost 1 base and 7 bases respectively, with 14 bases between them. In DNA, the CDR3 is TGCGCCAGCAGCCAAGGACCCCAGCGGGCAAATGAGCAGTTCTTC. Its translation: CASSQGPQRANEQFF.

This clonotype occurred a few times. This CDR3 reads CASSWKRENTGELFF. In DNA form, the CDR3 reads TGTGCCAGCAGCTGGAAGCGGGAGAACACCGGGGAGCTGTTTTTT. J is TRBJ2-2 and V is TRBV7-9; TRBD2 aligns across 7 bases. With 4 bases clipped from V and 1 base from J, the junction kept 3 bases outside the gene matches. Germline V gene data show CDR1 as SEHNR and CDR2 as FQNEAQ (reference sequence). The CDR3 loop spans 15 amino acids.

The table lists this clonotype with many counts. The chain joins TRBV7-9 to TRBJ2-3; no firm D call. The germline V and J ends were trimmed by 3 bases and 2 bases, with 3 bases remaining between them. Germline loops: CDR1 SEHNR, CDR2 FQNEAQ (reference sequence). This CDR3 has 12 residues. The CDR3 sequence is CASSFPTDTQYF. CDR3 bases: TGTGCCAGCAGCTTCCCCACAGATACGCAGTATTTT.